This TCR beta chain was captured in a study of T cells in Graves' hyperthyroidism and ophthalmopathy. The sample holds a few counts of this clonotype. The investigators amplified TCR beta CDR3 regions from RNA transcripts. HTBI primers were used for first-round RT-PCR of the TCR CDR3. TCRdb analysed the multiplex PCR reads with MiXCR anew, one entry per CDR3 protein. The table includes about 520,000 distinct CDR3 sequences, around a quarter detected once. The sample taken for sequencing was blood. This sequence was found in a woman aged 30 to 39 with Graves' ophthalmopathy.

The CDR3 reads CASSLGPGQDSPLHF. The CDR3, as DNA: TGTGCCAGCAGCTTAGGCCCCGGACAAGATTCACCCCTCCACTTT. V and J are TRBV11-2 and TRBJ1-6, with D possibly TRBD1 on 5 matching bases. The germline V and J ends were trimmed by 1 base and 8 bases, with 12 bases remaining between them. CDR1 is SGHAT and CDR2 is FQNNGV in the germline V gene. The CDR3 contains 15 residues.